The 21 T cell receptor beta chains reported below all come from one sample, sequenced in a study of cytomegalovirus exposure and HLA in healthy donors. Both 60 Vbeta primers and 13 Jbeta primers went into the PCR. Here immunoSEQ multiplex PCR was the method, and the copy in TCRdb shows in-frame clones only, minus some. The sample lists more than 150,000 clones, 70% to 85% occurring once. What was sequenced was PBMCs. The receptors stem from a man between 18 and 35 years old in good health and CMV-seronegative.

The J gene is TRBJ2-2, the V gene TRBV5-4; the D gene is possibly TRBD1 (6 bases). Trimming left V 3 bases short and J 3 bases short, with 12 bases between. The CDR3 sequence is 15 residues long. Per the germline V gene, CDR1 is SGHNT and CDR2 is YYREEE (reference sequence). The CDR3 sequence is CASSWAGVDTGELFF. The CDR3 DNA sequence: TGTGCCAGCAGCTGGGCAGGGGTGGACACCGGGGAGCTGTTTTTT. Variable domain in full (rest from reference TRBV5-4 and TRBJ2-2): ETGVTQSPTHLIKTRGQQVTLRCSSQSGHNTVSWYQQALGQGPQFIFQYYREEENGRGNFPPRFSGLQFPNYSSELNVNALELDDSALYLCASSWAGVDTGELFFGEGSRLTVL.

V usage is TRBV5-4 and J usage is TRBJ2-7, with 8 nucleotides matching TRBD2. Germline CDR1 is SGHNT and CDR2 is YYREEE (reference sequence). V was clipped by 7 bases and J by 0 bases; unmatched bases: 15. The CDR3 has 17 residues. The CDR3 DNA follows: TGTGCCAGCCACTCGGGGCTAGCGGGCCCCAGCTCCTACGAGCAGTACTTC. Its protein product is CASHSGLAGPSSYEQYF.

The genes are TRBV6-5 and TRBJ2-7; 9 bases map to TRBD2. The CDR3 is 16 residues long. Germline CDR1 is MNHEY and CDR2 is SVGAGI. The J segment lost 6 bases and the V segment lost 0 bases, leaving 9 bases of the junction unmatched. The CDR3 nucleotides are TGTGCCAGCAGTTACTCGACGGCGTTAGCGGGAGTCGAGCAGTACTTC. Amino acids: CASSYSTALAGVEQYF.

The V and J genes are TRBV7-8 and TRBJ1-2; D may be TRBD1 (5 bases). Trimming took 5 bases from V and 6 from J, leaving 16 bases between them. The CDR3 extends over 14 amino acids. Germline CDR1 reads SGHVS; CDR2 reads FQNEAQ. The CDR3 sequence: CASSRRDFSNGYTF. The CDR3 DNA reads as TGTGCCAGCAGCCGTCGGGACTTCTCGAATGGCTACACCTTC. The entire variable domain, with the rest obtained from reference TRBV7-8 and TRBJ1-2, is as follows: GAGVSQSPRYKVAKRGQDVALRCDPISGHVSLFWYQQALGQGPEFLTYFQNEAQLDKSGLPSDRFFAERPEGSVSTLKIQRTQQEDSAVYLCASSRRDFSNGYTFGSGTRLTVV.

CDR3 loop: CASSVHPGVYAGELFF. CDR3 DNA sequence: TGTGCCAGCTCCGTACACCCAGGGGTGTACGCCGGGGAGCTGTTTTTT. V is TRBV18 and J is TRBJ2-2; tentative D call: TRBD1 (6 bases). Germline CDR1 KGHSH, CDR2 LQKENI. Trimming took 6 bases from V and 6 from J, leaving 20 bases between them. The CDR3 runs 16 residues.

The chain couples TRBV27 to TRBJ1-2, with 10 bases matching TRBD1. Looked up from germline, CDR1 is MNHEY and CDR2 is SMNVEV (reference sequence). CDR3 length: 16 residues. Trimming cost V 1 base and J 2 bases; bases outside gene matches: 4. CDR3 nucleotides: TGTGCCAGCAGTTTATACGGGGACAGGGGCAACTATGGCTACACCTTC. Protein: CASSLYGDRGNYGYTF.

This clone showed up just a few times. The CDR3 DNA reads TGCGCCAGCAGCTCTATCCCAGGATTGACTAGCCGGGTTTCCTACGAGCAGTACTTC. Protein: CASSSIPGLTSRVSYEQYF. The genes are TRBV5-1 and TRBJ2-7; TRBD2 matches 7 bases. Germline V lookup: CDR1 SGHRS, CDR2 YFSETQ. The CDR3 is 19 residues long. J was trimmed by 1 base and V by 3 bases; bases with no gene match: 19.

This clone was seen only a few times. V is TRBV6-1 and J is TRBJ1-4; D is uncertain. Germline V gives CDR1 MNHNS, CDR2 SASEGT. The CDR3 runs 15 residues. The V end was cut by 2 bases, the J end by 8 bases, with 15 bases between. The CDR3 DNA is TGTGCCAGCAGTGAACTTAGCGGCAGGAAAGAAAAACTGTTTTTT. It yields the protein CASSELSGRKEKLFF.

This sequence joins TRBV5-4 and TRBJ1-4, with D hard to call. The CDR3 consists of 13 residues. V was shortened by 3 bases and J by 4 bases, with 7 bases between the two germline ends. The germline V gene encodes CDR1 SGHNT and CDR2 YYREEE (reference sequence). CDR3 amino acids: CASSSGDNEKLFF. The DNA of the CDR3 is TGTGCCAGCAGCTCAGGTGATAATGAAAAACTGTTTTTT. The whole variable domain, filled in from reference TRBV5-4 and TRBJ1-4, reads ETGVTQSPTHLIKTRGQQVTLRCSSQSGHNTVSWYQQALGQGPQFIFQYYREEENGRGNFPPRFSGLQFPNYSSELNVNALELDDSALYLCASSSGDNEKLFFGSGTQLSVL.

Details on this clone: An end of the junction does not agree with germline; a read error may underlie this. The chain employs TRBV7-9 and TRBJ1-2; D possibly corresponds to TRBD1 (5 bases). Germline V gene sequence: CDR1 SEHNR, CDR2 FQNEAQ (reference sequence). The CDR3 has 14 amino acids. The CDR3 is CASSLAGGPYGYPF. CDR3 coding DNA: TGTGCCAGCAGCTTGGCGGGGGGACCCTATGGCTACCCCTTC.

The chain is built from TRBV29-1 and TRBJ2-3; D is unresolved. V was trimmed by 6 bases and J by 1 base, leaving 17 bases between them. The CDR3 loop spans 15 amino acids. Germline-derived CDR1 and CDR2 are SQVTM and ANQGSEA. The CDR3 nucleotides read TGCAGCGTCGAGTTTTTTATCACCGGCACAGATACGCAGTATTTT. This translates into CSVEFFITGTDTQYF.

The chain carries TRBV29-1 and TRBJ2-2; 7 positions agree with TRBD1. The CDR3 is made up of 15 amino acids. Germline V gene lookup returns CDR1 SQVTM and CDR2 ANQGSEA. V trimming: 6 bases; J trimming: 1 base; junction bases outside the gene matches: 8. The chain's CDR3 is CSVATGQMNTGELFF. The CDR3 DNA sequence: TGCAGCGTGGCTACGGGACAGATGAACACCGGGGAGCTGTTTTTT.

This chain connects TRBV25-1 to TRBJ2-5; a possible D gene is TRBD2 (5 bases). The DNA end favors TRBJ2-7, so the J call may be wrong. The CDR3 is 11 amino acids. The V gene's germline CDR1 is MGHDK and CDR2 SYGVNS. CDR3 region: CASTDYYEQYF. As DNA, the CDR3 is TGTGCCAGCACCGACTACTACGAGCAGTACTTC.

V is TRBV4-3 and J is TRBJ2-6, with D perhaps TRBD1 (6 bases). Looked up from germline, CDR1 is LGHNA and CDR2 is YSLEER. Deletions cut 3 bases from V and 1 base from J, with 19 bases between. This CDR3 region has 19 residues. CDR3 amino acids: CASSHPQGTAGSGANVLTF. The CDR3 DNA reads TGCGCCAGCAGCCACCCACAGGGCACGGCGGGTTCTGGGGCCAACGTCCTGACTTTC.

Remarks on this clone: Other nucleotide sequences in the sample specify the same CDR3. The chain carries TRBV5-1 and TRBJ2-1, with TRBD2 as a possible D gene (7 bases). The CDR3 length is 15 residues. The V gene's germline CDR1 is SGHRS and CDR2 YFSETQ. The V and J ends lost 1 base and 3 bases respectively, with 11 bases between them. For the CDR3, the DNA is TGCGCCAGCAGCTTGTCCGGGGGGCGCTACAATGAGCAGTTCTTC. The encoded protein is CASSLSGGRYNEQFF.

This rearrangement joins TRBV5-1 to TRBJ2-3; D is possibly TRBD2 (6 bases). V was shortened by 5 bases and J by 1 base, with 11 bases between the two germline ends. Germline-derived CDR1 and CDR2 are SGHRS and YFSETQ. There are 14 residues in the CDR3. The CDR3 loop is CASSNGGRTDTQYF. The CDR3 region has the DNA TGCGCCAGCAGTAACGGGGGACGCACAGATACGCAGTATTTT.

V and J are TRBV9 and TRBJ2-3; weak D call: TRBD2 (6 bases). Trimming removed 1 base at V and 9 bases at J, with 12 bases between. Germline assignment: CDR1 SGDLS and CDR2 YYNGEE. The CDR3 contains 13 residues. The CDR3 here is CASSVRSGGTQYF. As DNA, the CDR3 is TGTGCCAGCAGCGTACGCAGCGGAGGGACGCAGTATTTT.

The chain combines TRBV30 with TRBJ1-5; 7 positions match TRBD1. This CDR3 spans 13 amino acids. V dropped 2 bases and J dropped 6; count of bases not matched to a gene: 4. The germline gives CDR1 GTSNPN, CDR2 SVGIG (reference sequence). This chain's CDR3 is CAWSKGGGQPQHF. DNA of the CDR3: TGTGCCTGGAGTAAAGGGGGCGGTCAGCCCCAGCATTTT.

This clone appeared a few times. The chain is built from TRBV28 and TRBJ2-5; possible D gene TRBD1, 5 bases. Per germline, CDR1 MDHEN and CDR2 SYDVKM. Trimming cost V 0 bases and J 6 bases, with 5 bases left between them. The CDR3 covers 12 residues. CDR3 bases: TGTGCCAGCAGTTTATGGGGGCAGACCCAGTACTTC. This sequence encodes CASSLWGQTQYF.

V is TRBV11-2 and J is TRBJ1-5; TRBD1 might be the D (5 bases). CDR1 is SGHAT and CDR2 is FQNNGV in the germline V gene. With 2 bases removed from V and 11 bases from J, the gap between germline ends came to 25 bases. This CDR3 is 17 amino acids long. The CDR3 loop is CASSLRKSRQFAGSQHF. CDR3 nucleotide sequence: TGTGCCAGCAGCTTAAGGAAGTCCCGACAGTTCGCCGGGTCCCAGCATTTT.

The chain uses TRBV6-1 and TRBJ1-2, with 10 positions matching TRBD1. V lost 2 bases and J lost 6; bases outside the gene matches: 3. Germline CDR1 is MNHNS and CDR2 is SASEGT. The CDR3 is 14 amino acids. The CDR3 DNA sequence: TGTGCCAGCAGTGAAACGGGACAGGGGAATGGCTACACCTTC. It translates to CASSETGQGNGYTF.